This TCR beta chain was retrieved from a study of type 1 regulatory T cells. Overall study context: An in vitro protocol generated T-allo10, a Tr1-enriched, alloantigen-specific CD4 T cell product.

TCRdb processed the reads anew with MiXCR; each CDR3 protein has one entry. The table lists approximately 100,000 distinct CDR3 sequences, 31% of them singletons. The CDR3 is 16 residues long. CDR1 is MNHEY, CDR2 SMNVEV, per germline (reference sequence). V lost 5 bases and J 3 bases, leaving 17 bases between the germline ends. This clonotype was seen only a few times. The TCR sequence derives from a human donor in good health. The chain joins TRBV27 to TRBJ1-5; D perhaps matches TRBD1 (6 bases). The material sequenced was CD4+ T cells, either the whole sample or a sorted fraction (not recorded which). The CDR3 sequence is CASSPTGGGYNQPQHF. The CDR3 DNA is TGTGCCAGCAGTCCTACCGGGGGGGGCTACAATCAGCCCCAGCATTTT.